The rows below give T cell receptor beta chains drawn from one sample of a study of PD-L1 blockade in urothelial cancer. TCRdb's copy holds only in-frame clones and misses some; the assay was immunoSEQ multiplex PCR. The sample holds fewer than 65,000 clones, 70% to 90% seen once. The sample consisted of PBMCs, taken around atezolizumab (anti-PD-L1) treatment. These receptors were obtained from a woman in her sixties with urothelial cancer. Each CDR3 is given with its conserved first and last residue. The D gene is left open where the match is weak. Not all rows give a size; the values are once, few, many and, for expanded clones, a class.

CDR3 protein,CDR3 DNA,J gene,V gene,D gene,clone size
CASSMYRADTEAFF,TGTGCCAGTAGTATGTACAGGGCGGACACTGAAGCTTTCTTT,TRBJ1-1,TRBV19,.,.
CASSLAHSGGRAEAFF,TGTGCCAGCAGCTTGGCACACTCAGGGGGACGGGCTGAAGCTTTCTTT,TRBJ1-1,TRBV5-4,TRBD1,once
CASRGLVSYNEQFF,TGTGCCAGCAGGGGACTAGTTTCCTACAATGAGCAGTTCTTC,TRBJ2-1,TRBV7-2,TRBD2,.
CASSPRQGATEAFF,TGTGCCAGCAGCCCCCGACAGGGGGCGACTGAAGCTTTCTTT,TRBJ1-1,TRBV9,TRBD1,few
CASSQVHGGGPYEQYF,TGTGCCAGCAGCCAAGTACATGGAGGAGGGCCCTACGAGCAGTACTTC,TRBJ2-7,TRBV4-2,.,once
CASSGVVRGTEAFF,TGTGCCAGCAGTGGAGTGGTCAGGGGGACTGAAGCTTTCTTT,TRBJ1-1,TRBV2,TRBD1,.
CASSELNEQFF,TGTGCCAGCAGTGAACTGAATGAGCAGTTCTTC,TRBJ2-1,TRBV2,.,few
CASSQPPSGGAWDEQFF,TGTGCCAGCAGCCAGCCTCCTAGCGGGGGGGCTTGGGATGAGCAGTTCTTC,TRBJ2-1,TRBV14,TRBD2,.
CASSYGTSLYEQYF,TGTGCCAGCAGTTACGGGACAAGCCTCTACGAGCAGTACTTC,TRBJ2-7,TRBV6-6,.,.
CATPAGWTEAFF,TGTGCCACTCCGGCAGGGTGGACTGAAGCTTTCTTT,TRBJ1-1,TRBV19,.,few
CASSENRGLGELFF,TGTGCCAGCAGTGAAAATAGGGGACTCGGGGAGCTGTTTTTT,TRBJ2-2,TRBV6-1,.,.
CATSGTLGKLFF,TGTGCCACCTCCGGGACTTTGGGAAAACTGTTTTTT,TRBJ1-4,TRBV7-2,.,few
CASSHGRGESYNSPLHF,TGTGCCAGCAGTCACGGCCGGGGGGAGTCCTATAATTCACCCCTCCACTTT,TRBJ1-6,TRBV11-1,.,.
CASSLNYRTRITSSYEQYF,TGTGCCAGCAGTTTAAATTACAGGACCAGAATAACGTCTTCCTACGAGCAGTACTTC,TRBJ2-7,TRBV28,.,few
CASSFIGGAYEQYF,TGTGCCAGCAGTTTTATTGGGGGGGCCTACGAGCAGTACTTC,TRBJ2-7,TRBV28,TRBD2,.
CASSYGQGMGYEQYF,TGTGCCAGCAGCTACGGACAGGGAATGGGGTATGAGCAGTACTTC,TRBJ2-7,TRBV7-7,TRBD1,.
CASSIGQGQHF,TGTGCCAGTAGTATAGGGCAGGGTCAGCATTTT,TRBJ1-5,TRBV19,.,.
CALSYRGPLHF,TGTGCCTTGTCGTACAGGGGGCCCCTCCACTTT,TRBJ1-6,TRBV10-3,TRBD1,few
CAWSDRSTGNEQFF,TGTGCCTGGAGTGACAGGTCGACGGGCAATGAGCAGTTCTTC,TRBJ2-1,TRBV30,.,.
CASGLGFGTGKSEQFF,TGTGCTAGTGGTTTAGGGTTCGGGACAGGGAAAAGTGAGCAGTTCTTC,TRBJ2-1,TRBV12-5,TRBD1,once